One T cell receptor beta chain is described in this entry. This CDR3 spans 15 amino acids. Per the germline V gene, CDR1 is SGHRS and CDR2 is YFSETQ. V was pared by 2 bases and J by 0 bases, with 1 base of the junction left unmatched. In the original processing: Reference gene primer amplification yielded estimated nucleated cell counts. Assay: immunoSEQ multiplex PCR; the TCRdb copy retains only in-frame clones and omits some. V and J calls plus clone size are reproduced from that table; the DNA served to infer D and trimming. The sample includes some 180,000 clones, roughly nine tenths seen only once; the top ten take less than 25%. These data originate in a study of blood T cell repertoires in COVID-19. Study context: PBMCs, B-cell-depleted T cells, or T cells provided the cDNA or gDNA that made up the material.

The specimen sequenced was peripheral blood. This receptor was obtained from a man in his sixties or seventies with active or convalescent COVID-19. The chain employs TRBV5-1 and TRBJ2-3; 9 bases fit TRBD2. The CDR3 loop reads CASSLLAGSTDTQYF. In nucleotides, the CDR3 is TGCGCCAGCAGCTTACTAGCGGGTAGCACAGATACGCAGTATTTT.